The 11 T cell receptor beta chains in this list originate from one sample, sequenced in a study of cytomegalovirus exposure and HLA in healthy donors (TCRdb year 2017). Library generation was performed with the immunoSEQ multiplex PCR assay. The multiplex PCR relied on a mix of 60 forward primers for TCR Vbeta segments and 13 reverse primers for TCR Jbeta segments. TCRdb stores this immuneACCESS table with in-frame sequences only. Part of the clones is absent; in the studies checked, under half of the shortfall reflects unresolved V genes, and no reason is known for the rest. Across this sample there are over 150,000 clones, with approximately 80% seen only once. Under 6% of the sample rests with the top ten. Material: PBMCs. All receptors come from a man aged 30-40 years in good health and CMV-seronegative.

The rearrangement links TRBV7-3 to TRBJ2-5; the match to TRBD2 covers 9 bases. Per germline, CDR1 SGHTA and CDR2 FQGTGA. The CDR3 is made up of 13 amino acids. V lost 4 bases and J lost 3; bases outside the gene matches: 0. CDR3 residues: CASSWTSEETQYF. CDR3 nucleotide sequence: TGTGCCAGCAGCTGGACTAGCGAAGAGACCCAGTACTTC.

The chain carries TRBV4-1 and TRBJ2-6; no reliable D call. Germline CDR1 reads MGHRA; CDR2 reads YSYEKL. There are 14 residues in the CDR3. The germline V and J ends were trimmed by 4 bases and 0 bases, with 4 bases remaining between them. The CDR3 DNA follows: TGCGCCAGCAGCCCCGTCTCTGGGGCCAACGTCCTGACTTTC. Its protein is CASSPVSGANVLTF.

This chain links TRBV28 with TRBJ2-7; weak D call: TRBD2 (6 bases). The CDR3 loop spans 10 amino acids. Germline values: CDR1 MDHEN, CDR2 SYDVKM. Between the trimmed V and J ends, which lost 8 bases and 6 bases, there was a span of 8 bases. CDR3: CASVGGEQYF. The CDR3, as DNA: TGTGCCAGCGTGGGGGGCGAGCAGTACTTC.

CDR3 residues: CASSFTGPYSNQPQHF. CDR3 coding DNA: TGTGCCAGCAGTTTTACAGGGCCCTATAGCAATCAGCCCCAGCATTTT. The chain has TRBV27 and TRBJ1-5, with a tentative D call TRBD1 (6 bases). Trimming left V 3 bases short and J 0 bases short, with 12 bases between. The CDR3 is 16 residues long. In germline, CDR1 is MNHEY, CDR2 SMNVEV (reference sequence).

This chain uses TRBV9 with TRBJ2-2; 9 nucleotides align to TRBD1. The CDR3 consists of 16 residues. Looked up from germline, CDR1 is SGDLS and CDR2 is YYNGEE. V lost 4 bases and J lost 7; bases outside the gene matches: 11. The CDR3 bases are TGTGCCAGCAGCACATCCGGGACAGGGACCGTCGGGGAGCTGTTTTTT. Its protein is CASSTSGTGTVGELFF.

V is TRBV9 and J is TRBJ2-1, with 11 bases aligning to TRBD2. Germline V gene sequence: CDR1 SGDLS, CDR2 YYNGEE. V was pared by 4 bases and J by 13 bases, with 10 bases of the junction left unmatched. This CDR3 is 14 amino acids long. CDR3 DNA sequence: TGTGCCAGCAGCATTAGCGGGGGGGCCGGTGGACAGTTCTTC. Translating gives CASSISGGAGGQFF.

The chain joins TRBV27 to TRBJ2-1; 8 nucleotides align to TRBD2. J gave up 7 bases and V 8 bases, and 10 bases lay outside the gene matches. CDR1 MNHEY and CDR2 SMNVEV come from the germline V gene (reference sequence). This CDR3 has 14 residues. The CDR3: CASLGGGGPNEQFF. The CDR3 DNA sequence: TGTGCCAGCCTCGGGGGCGGGGGGCCGAATGAGCAGTTCTTC.

The V gene is TRBV6-5, the J gene TRBJ2-5, with 8 positions matching TRBD2. After removal of 4 bases from V and 13 bases from J, the junction contained 5 bases not matched to a gene. The length of the CDR3 is 11 residues. Germline lookup yields CDR1 MNHEY and CDR2 SVGAGI. The chain's CDR3 is CASSSAGRVYF. For the CDR3, the DNA is TGTGCCAGCAGTTCAGCCGGGAGGGTGTACTTC.

This sequence joins TRBV28 and TRBJ1-1; 9 bases map to TRBD1. The CDR3 sequence is 14 residues long. Germline V gene sequence: CDR1 MDHEN, CDR2 SYDVKM. Losses at the gene ends were 7 bases for V and 5 bases for J; bases not matched to a gene: 8. CDR3 DNA: TGTGCCAGCACGATGATACAGGGGGCTACTGAAGCTTTCTTT. Residues: CASTMIQGATEAFF.

The V and J genes are TRBV14 and TRBJ2-3; D remains unclear. CDR1 and CDR2 (germline): SGHDN, FVKESK. V gave up 0 bases and J gave up 11 bases, with 12 bases separating them. The CDR3 runs 13 residues. Here the CDR3 reads CASSQEMLVGQYF. The CDR3 nucleotides are TGTGCCAGCAGCCAAGAGATGCTAGTTGGGCAGTATTTT.

The chain carries TRBV13 and TRBJ1-1; perhaps TRBD1 as D (6 bases). The CDR3 extends over 14 amino acids. CDR1 and CDR2 (germline): PRHDT, FYEKMQ (reference sequence). V dropped 5 bases and J dropped 6 bases, with 16 bases sitting between them. The CDR3 DNA reads TGTGCCAGCAGCCCCGGGACACTGATCTCTGAAGCTTTCTTT. It specifies CASSPGTLISEAFF.